This T cell receptor (beta chain) was captured in a study of cytomegalovirus exposure and HLA in healthy donors. Notes on the study in general: Common viral pathogens were later found to be apparently linked to several of the most significant clusters. Researchers reported that a few CMV-associated chains were confirmed in vitro as CMV antigen-specific. A later analysis reportedly identified an Asian-associated ancestry cluster as carrying fewer N-insertions than the approximately 640-donor mean. Evidence from a later analysis indicated that most CMV-associated TCR beta chains looked HLA-restricted.

In the PCR, 60 Vbeta and 13 Jbeta primers were used. This table comes from immunoSEQ multiplex PCR, and its TCRdb copy is limited to in-frame clones, with some not included. Among more than 120,000 clones listed, around 85% were seen once. In regard to this clone: The antigen remains undetermined.

Deletions cut 3 bases from V and 3 bases from J, with 12 bases between. Germline lookup yields CDR1 LNHDA and CDR2 SQIVND (reference sequence). The CDR3 runs to 15 residues. Sequences were obtained from PBMCs. The chain joins TRBV19 to TRBJ2-1, with D tentatively TRBD1 (7 bases). The sequence came from a woman younger than 45 in good health and CMV-seronegative. CDR3 loop: CASSIWRGLYNEQFF. Written as DNA, the CDR3 is TGTGCCAGTAGTATTTGGAGGGGGCTCTACAATGAGCAGTTCTTC.